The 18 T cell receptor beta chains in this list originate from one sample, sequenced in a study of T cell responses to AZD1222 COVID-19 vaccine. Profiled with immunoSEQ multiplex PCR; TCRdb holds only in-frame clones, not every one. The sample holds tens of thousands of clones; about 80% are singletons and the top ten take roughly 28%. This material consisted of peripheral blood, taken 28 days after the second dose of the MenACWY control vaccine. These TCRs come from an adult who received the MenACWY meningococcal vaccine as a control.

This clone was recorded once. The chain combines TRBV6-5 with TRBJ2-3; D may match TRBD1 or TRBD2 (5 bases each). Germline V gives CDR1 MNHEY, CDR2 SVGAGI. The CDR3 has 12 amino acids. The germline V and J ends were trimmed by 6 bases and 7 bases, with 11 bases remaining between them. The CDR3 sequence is CASSLGTNTQYF. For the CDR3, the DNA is TGTGCCAGCAGCCTCGGGACGAATACGCAGTATTTT.

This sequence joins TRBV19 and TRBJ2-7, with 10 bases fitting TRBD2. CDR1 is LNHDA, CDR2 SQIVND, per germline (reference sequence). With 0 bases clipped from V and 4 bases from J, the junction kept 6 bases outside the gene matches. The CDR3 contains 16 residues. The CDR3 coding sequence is TGTGCCAGTAGTATAGATCTTGCTAGCGGGAGTTACGAGCAGTACTTC. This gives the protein CASSIDLASGSYEQYF.

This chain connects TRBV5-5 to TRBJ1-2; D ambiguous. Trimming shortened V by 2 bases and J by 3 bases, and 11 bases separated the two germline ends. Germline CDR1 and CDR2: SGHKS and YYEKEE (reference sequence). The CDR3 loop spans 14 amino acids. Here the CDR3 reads CASSFHTGDYGYTF. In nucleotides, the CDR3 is TGTGCCAGCAGCTTTCACACGGGAGACTATGGCTACACCTTC.

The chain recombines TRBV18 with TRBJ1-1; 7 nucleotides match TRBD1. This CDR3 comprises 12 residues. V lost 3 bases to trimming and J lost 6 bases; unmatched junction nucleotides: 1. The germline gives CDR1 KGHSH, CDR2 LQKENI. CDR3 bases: TGTGCCAGCTCACCCGGACAGGCTGAAGCTTTCTTT. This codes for CASSPGQAEAFF.

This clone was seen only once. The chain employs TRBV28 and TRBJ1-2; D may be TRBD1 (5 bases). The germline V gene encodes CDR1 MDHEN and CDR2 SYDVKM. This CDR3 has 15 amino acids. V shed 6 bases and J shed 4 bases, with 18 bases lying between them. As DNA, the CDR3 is TGTGCCAGCAGCCGAGGGACCGACAGACTCTATGGCTACACCTTC. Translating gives CASSRGTDRLYGYTF.

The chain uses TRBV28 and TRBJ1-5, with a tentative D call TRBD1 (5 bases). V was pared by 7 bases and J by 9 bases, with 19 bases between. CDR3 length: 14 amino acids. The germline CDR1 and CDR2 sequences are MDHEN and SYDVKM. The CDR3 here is CASNELGTQGPQHF. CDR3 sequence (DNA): TGTGCCAGCAATGAGCTCGGCACTCAGGGGCCCCAGCATTTT.

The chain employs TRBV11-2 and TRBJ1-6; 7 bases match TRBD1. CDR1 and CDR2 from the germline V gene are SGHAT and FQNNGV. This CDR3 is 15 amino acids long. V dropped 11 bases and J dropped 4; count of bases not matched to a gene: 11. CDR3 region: CASQGGLGYNSPLHF. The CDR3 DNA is TGTGCCTCTCAGGGGGGCTTGGGGTATAATTCACCCCTCCACTTT.

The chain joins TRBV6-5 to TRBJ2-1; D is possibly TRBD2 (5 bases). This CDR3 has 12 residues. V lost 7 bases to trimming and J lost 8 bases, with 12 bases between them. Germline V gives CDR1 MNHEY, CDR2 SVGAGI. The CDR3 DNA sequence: TGTGCCAGCACAGGACTCGTCGATGAGCAGTTCTTC. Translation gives CASTGLVDEQFF.

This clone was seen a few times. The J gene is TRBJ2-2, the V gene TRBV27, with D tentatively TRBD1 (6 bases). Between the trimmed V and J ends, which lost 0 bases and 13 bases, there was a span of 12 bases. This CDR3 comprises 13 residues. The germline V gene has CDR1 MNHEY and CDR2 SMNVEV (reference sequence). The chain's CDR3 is CASSLSPGTRLFF. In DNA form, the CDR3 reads TGTGCCAGCAGTTTATCGCCTGGGACAAGGCTGTTTTTT.

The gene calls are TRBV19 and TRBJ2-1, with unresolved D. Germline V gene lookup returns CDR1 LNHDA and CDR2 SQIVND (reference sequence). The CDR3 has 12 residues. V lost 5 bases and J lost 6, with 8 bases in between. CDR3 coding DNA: TGTGCCAGTAGTTACAGCTTCAATGAGCAGTTCTTC. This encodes CASSYSFNEQFF.

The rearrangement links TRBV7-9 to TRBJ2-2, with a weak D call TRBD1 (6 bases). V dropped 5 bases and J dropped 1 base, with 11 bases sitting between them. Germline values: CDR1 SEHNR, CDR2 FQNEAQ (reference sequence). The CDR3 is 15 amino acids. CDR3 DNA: TGTGCCAGCAGCCCAGGGGTCATGAACACCGGGGAGCTGTTTTTT. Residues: CASSPGVMNTGELFF. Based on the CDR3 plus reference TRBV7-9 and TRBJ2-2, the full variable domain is DTGVSQNPRHKITKRGQNVTFRCDPISEHNRLYWYRQTLGQGPEFLTYFQNEAQLEKSRLLSDRFSAERPKGSFSTLEIQRTEQGDSAMYLCASSPGVMNTGELFFGEGSRLTVL.

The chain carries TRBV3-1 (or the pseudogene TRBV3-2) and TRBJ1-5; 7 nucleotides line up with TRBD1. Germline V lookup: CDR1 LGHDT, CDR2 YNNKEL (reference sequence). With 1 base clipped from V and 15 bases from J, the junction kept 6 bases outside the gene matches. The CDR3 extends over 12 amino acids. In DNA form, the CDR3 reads TGTGCCAGCAGCCAAGGGGCTAGGGACAGGCATTTT. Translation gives CASSQGARDRHF.

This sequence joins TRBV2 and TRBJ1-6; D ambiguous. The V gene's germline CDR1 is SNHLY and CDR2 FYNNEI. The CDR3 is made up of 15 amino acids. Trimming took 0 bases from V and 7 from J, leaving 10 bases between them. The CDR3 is CASSEALRANSPLHF. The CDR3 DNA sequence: TGTGCCAGCAGTGAAGCGCTTAGGGCCAATTCACCCCTCCACTTT.

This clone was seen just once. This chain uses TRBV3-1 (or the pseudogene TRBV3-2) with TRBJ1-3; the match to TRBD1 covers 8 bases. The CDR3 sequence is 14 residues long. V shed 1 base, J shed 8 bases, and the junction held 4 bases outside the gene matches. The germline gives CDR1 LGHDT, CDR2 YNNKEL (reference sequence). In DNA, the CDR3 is TGTGCCAGCAGCCAAGCCCGACAGGGGCACACCATATATTTT. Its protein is CASSQARQGHTIYF.

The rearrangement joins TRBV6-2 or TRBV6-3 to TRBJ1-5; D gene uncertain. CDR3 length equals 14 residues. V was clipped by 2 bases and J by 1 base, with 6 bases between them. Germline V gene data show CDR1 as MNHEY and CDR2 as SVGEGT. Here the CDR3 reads CASSYDRSNQPQHF. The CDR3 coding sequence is TGTGCCAGCAGTTACGACCGGAGCAATCAGCCCCAGCATTTT.

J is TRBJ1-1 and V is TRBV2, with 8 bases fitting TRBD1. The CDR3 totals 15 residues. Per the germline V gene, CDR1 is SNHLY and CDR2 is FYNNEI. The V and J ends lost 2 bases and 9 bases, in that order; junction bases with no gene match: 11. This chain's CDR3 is CASSELDRGSLKAFF. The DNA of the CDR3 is TGTGCCAGCAGTGAACTTGACAGGGGTTCTCTCAAAGCTTTCTTT.

The CDR3 DNA reads as TGTGCCAGAAGCTTAGCGCCTACGCAATTACCGGGGTATGGCTACACCTTC. Its protein is CARSLAPTQLPGYGYTF. The rearrangement joins TRBV7-5 to TRBJ1-2. TRBV7-5 is tagged as a pseudogene. The CDR3 sequence is 17 residues long.

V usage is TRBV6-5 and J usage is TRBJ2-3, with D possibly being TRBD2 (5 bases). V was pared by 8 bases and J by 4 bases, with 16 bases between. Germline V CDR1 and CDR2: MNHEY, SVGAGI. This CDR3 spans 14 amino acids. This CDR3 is CASHRATGSDTQYF. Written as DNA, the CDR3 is TGTGCCAGCCATAGAGCAACGGGATCAGATACGCAGTATTTT.